This T cell receptor (beta chain) appears in the sequencing data of a study of radiation and T cells in renal cell carcinoma. Study observations and caveats: From baseline, blood top tumor clonotypes peaked at 2 weeks post-radiation.

Libraries were prepared by immunoSEQ multiplex PCR; TCRdb keeps only in-frame clonotypes and omits some of them. In the table there are around 77,000 clones, less than 90% of which are singletons. The time point was: blood 4 weeks post-SBRT, at nephrectomy. The sample's treatment: 15 Gy SBRT to primary tumor, nephrectomy 4 weeks later. With respect to this clone: Its specificity is not known.

Losses at the gene ends were 6 bases for V and 2 bases for J; bases not matched to a gene: 2. CDR3 length: 14 amino acids. Germline CDR1 is LNHDA and CDR2 is SQIVND (reference sequence). This receptor was taken from a woman aged 55-75 years with renal cell carcinoma. The V call is TRBV19, the J call TRBJ2-5, with 11 bases identical to TRBD1. The source material was blood, sampled from a patient whose treatment included radiotherapy and nephrectomy. In DNA, the CDR3 is TGTGCCAGTAGGGGACAGGGGGGACAAGAGACCCAGTACTTC. Translation gives CASRGQGGQETQYF.